A single T cell receptor (beta chain) is shown here with its context. Its antigen is currently unknown. TCRdb keeps only in-frame clones here, not all; method: immunoSEQ multiplex PCR. The data show 12,000 or so clones, 85% to 95% seen once. The record originates from a study of T cells after posttransplantation cyclophosphamide. Study-wide points: Donor-recipient repertoire similarity was low at 1-2 months, rising over year one. After PTCy, TRB diversity resembled that of CNI/methotrexate controls. TRB overlap between skin or GI tissue T cells and blood was limited.

Cyclophosphamide on days +3 and +4 followed busulfan-fludarabine conditioning and a marrow graft. The sequence came from a female patient between 30 and 40 years old who received an allogeneic stem cell transplant from an unrelated donor, was CMV-positive, and had no GVHD. Some T cells may be the graft donor's. The material was PBMCs, obtained after allogeneic stem cell transplant with posttransplant cyclophosphamide.

The CDR3: CASSPTLGQMNTEAFF. The CDR3 DNA is TGTGCCAGCTCACCTACCTTGGGACAGATGAACACTGAAGCTTTCTTT. This chain links TRBV18 with TRBJ1-1; 7 nucleotides align to TRBD1. Germline-derived CDR1 and CDR2 are KGHSH and LQKENI. With 3 bases clipped from V and 0 bases from J, the junction kept 7 bases outside the gene matches. CDR3 length equals 16 residues. The complete variable domain, with remaining parts taken from reference TRBV18 and TRBJ1-1, reads NAGVMQNPRHLVRRRGQEARLRCSPMKGHSHVYWYRQLPEEGLKFMVYLQKENIIDESGMPKERFSAEFPKEGPSILRIQQVVRGDSAAYFCASSPTLGQMNTEAFFGQGTRLTVV.